The clone carrying this TCR beta chain appeared a few times. Its antigen remains unknown. V was shortened by 4 bases and J by 10 bases, with 18 bases between the two germline ends. The germline V gene has CDR1 SGHNT and CDR2 YYREEE (reference sequence). The CDR3 extends over 14 amino acids. Reverse transcribing all isolated RNA meant expressed TCRB transcripts were sequenced. TCRdb keeps only in-frame clones here, not all; method: immunoSEQ multiplex PCR. The sample yields under 300,000 clones, around 7.3% seen once. This record comes from a study of beta chain features in type 1 diabetes. Findings of the study overall: Sequencing used cDNA, and cells with high TCR expression could therefore be over-represented.

The sequence was obtained from a woman aged 18-29 years in good health. The material sequenced was central memory CD4+ T cells from blood. V gene TRBV5-4 combines with J gene TRBJ2-1; D might be TRBD1 (6 bases). CDR3 sequence (DNA): TGTGCCAGCAGCCCCCCTGGGGGCCGTAGGGAGCAGTTCTTC. Encoded protein: CASSPPGGRREQFF.